The T cell receptor (beta chain) under discussion was sequenced for a study of blood T cell repertoires in COVID-19. The overall study: The samples span acute and convalescent COVID-19 from the United States, Italy and Spain. The analysed material was cDNA or gDNA that came from T cells, B-cell-depleted T cells, or PBMCs.

The authors' processing: From reference gene primer amplification, estimates of nucleated cell counts were derived. The repertoire was sequenced with immunoSEQ multiplex PCR; TCRdb's copy has only in-frame clones and lacks some. That table furnishes V, J and clone size, whereas the DNA furnished D and trimming. The table has about 190,000 clones, 70% to 90% seen once; the top ten hold approximately 2.3%. The CDR3 length is 17 residues. The ends lost 5 bases at V and 0 bases at J; junction bases unmatched: 10. Germline V CDR1 and CDR2: MNHNY, SVGAGI (reference sequence). The V and J genes are TRBV6-6 and TRBJ2-1, with TRBD1 matching 7 bases. This receptor was taken from a man aged 70-80 years with active or convalescent COVID-19. Sequenced: peripheral blood. The CDR3: CASSLSQGPSSYNEQFF. Here the CDR3 DNA reads TGTGCCAGCAGTCTTTCACAGGGGCCGAGCTCCTACAATGAGCAGTTCTTC.